The 28 T cell receptor beta chains listed next were all sequenced from one sample in a study of T cells in Graves' hyperthyroidism and ophthalmopathy. RNA transcripts gave rise to amplified TCR beta CDR3 regions. The TCR CDR3 was amplified in a first-round RT-PCR using the HTBI primer set. MiXCR, run by TCRdb on the multiplex PCR reads, gives a single entry per CDR3 protein. Of about 52,000 distinct CDR3 sequences in the sample, 48% were seen once. The specimen sequenced was blood. These receptors originate from a woman aged 50 to 60 with Graves' ophthalmopathy.

The chain joins TRBV7-2 to TRBJ2-7; 9 positions agree with TRBD2. Germline V gene lookup returns CDR1 SGHTA and CDR2 FQGNSA. V lost 3 bases to trimming and J lost 5 bases; unmatched junction nucleotides: 5. The CDR3 length is 14 residues. CDR3: CASSFSGTSNEQYF. DNA of the CDR3: TGTGCCAGCAGCTTCTCCGGGACTAGCAACGAGCAGTACTTC.

This clonotype occurred many times. This chain links TRBV20-1 with TRBJ1-5; D possibly corresponds to TRBD1 (5 bases). This CDR3 is built from 14 residues. The germline gives CDR1 DFQATT, CDR2 SNEGSKA (reference sequence). Trimming left V 0 bases short and J 5 bases short, with 11 bases between. The DNA for the CDR3 is TGCAGTGCTAGAGATCACGACAGTCATCAGCCCCAGCATTTT. It specifies CSARDHDSHQPQHF.

This clonotype occurred many times. The chain employs TRBV6-5 and TRBJ1-1; the match to TRBD1 covers 10 bases. CDR3 length: 17 residues. Germline assignment: CDR1 MNHEY and CDR2 SVGAGI. The V segment lost 2 bases and the J segment 0 bases; nucleotides outside the gene matches: 6. DNA of the CDR3: TGTGCCAGCAGTTACAGCTTGACAGGGGGCCTGAACACTGAAGCTTTCTTT. Translating gives CASSYSLTGGLNTEAFF.

A remark on this clonotype: Mismatch with germline at one junction end may stem from a read error. This chain uses TRBV7-9 with TRBJ2-5; D remains unclear. The CDR3 loop spans 19 amino acids. The germline gives CDR1 SEHNR, CDR2 FQNEAQ (reference sequence). The CDR3 loop reads CAGSFDGPNEKLFRETQYF. CDR3 nucleotide sequence: TGTGCCGGCAGCTTCGACGGACCTAATGAAAAACTGTTTAGGGAGACCCAGTACTTC.

The V call is TRBV12-1, the J call TRBJ2-1; TRBD1, the table's D call, was not compared with the DNA. TRBV12-1 is a pseudogene. The CDR3 consists of 17 residues. The CDR3 coding sequence is TGTGCCAGCAAGTTTGCGGCAGGGGGCTTCCGGACAGATACGCAGTTCTTC. This translates into CASKFAAGGFRTDTQFF.

In this sample, this clonotype turned up many times. J is TRBJ2-7 and V is TRBV28; D is unresolved. This CDR3 is built from 12 residues. V dropped 3 bases and J dropped 6 bases, with 9 bases sitting between them. Germline CDR1 reads MDHEN; CDR2 reads SYDVKM. The CDR3 nucleotides read TGTGCCAGCAGTTTCGGCTTCGGCGAGCAGTACTTC. This gives the protein CASSFGFGEQYF. Together with reference TRBV28 and TRBJ2-7, the CDR3 gives the full variable domain: DVKVTQSSRYLVKRTGEKVFLECVQDMDHENMFWYRQDPGLGLRLIYFSYDVKMKEKGDIPEGYSVSREKKERFSLILESASTNQTSMYLCASSFGFGEQYFGPGTRLTVT.

The CDR3 nucleotides read TGTGCCACCAGTGGGTTGACGGGGAGCACAGATACGCAGTATTTT. Residues: CATSGLTGSTDTQYF. The chain employs TRBV24-1 and TRBJ2-3; D may be TRBD2 (5 bases). Germline V gives CDR1 KGHDR, CDR2 SFDVKD. The CDR3 extends over 15 amino acids. Trimming took off 5 bases at V and 0 bases at J, with 11 bases between the two ends.

This clonotype was seen many times. This chain links TRBV24-1 with TRBJ2-3; a possible D gene is TRBD2 (5 bases). The germline CDR1 and CDR2 sequences are KGHDR and SFDVKD. The germline V and J ends were trimmed by 3 bases and 1 base, with 13 bases remaining between them. The CDR3 is 16 residues long. The CDR3 here is CATSDRAREGTDTQYF. The DNA of the CDR3 is TGTGCCACCAGTGATCGTGCCCGGGAAGGCACAGATACGCAGTATTTT.

V is TRBV24-1 and J is TRBJ2-2; D call uncertain. The CDR3 extends over 18 amino acids. Germline CDR1 reads KGHDR; CDR2 reads SFDVKD. Trimming cost V 4 bases and J 3 bases, with 20 bases left between them. CDR3 in DNA: TGTGCCACCAGTGACTTGCAACCCGATGGGCCATACACCGGGGAGCTGTTTTTT. It translates to CATSDLQPDGPYTGELFF.

This clonotype showed up many times. An end of the junction differs from the germline gene, which may be a read error. Here the CDR3 DNA reads TGTGCCAGTCAAACAGGCCCCGGACCTGAGAGTTCCTTC. Protein: CASQTGPGPESSF. The chain is built from TRBV6-6 and TRBJ2-1; D perhaps matches TRBD1 (5 bases). The CDR3 sequence is 13 residues long. The germline V gene encodes CDR1 MNHNY and CDR2 SVGAGI (reference sequence).

This clonotype was seen repeatedly, ten times or more. The gene calls are TRBV14 and TRBJ2-3; D gene uncertain. The CDR3 loop spans 12 amino acids. V was clipped by 2 bases and J by 4 bases, with 4 bases between them. CDR1 and CDR2 from the germline V gene are SGHDN and FVKESK. Here the CDR3 reads CASSQFSDTQYF. In DNA form, the CDR3 reads TGTGCCAGCAGCCAATTCTCAGATACGCAGTATTTT.

This clonotype was counted at least ten times. This rearrangement joins TRBV6-6 to TRBJ1-1, with unresolved D. Germline loops: CDR1 MNHNY, CDR2 SVGAGI (reference sequence). Trimming left V 2 bases short and J 5 bases short, with 9 bases between. This CDR3 contains 13 residues. CDR3 amino acids: CASSYPPSTEAFF. CDR3 coding DNA: TGTGCCAGCAGTTACCCCCCCAGTACTGAAGCTTTCTTT.

About this clonotype: Sequence at one end of the junction differs from germline and may be a read error. The J gene is TRBJ2-1, the V gene TRBV19; TRBD2 might be the D (7 bases). The CDR3 extends over 14 amino acids. Germline V gene lookup returns CDR1 LNHDA and CDR2 SQIVND (reference sequence). The CDR3 DNA sequence: TGTGCCAGTAGCGGACTAGGAGGGGAGGGGGAGCAGCTCTTC. As protein: CASSGLGGEGEQLF.

This clonotype has a handful of counts. The chain employs TRBV3-1 and TRBJ2-7; weak D call: TRBD1 (5 bases). In germline, CDR1 is LGHDT, CDR2 YNNKEL (reference sequence). The CDR3 runs 15 residues. Trimming took 1 base from V and 6 from J, leaving 16 bases between them. CDR3 residues: CASSQVGRDFGEQYF. The CDR3 DNA follows: TGTGCCAGCAGCCAAGTGGGCAGGGATTTTGGCGAGCAGTACTTC.

The chain carries TRBV9 and TRBJ2-5; 8 positions match TRBD1. Germline V gene sequence: CDR1 SGDLS, CDR2 YYNGEE. The CDR3 has 17 amino acids. J was trimmed by 1 base and V by 2 bases; bases with no gene match: 10. The CDR3 coding sequence is TGTGCCAGCAGCGTTGCTCCGACAGGGGTATCCCAAGAGACCCAGTACTTC. It specifies CASSVAPTGVSQETQYF.

With regard to this clonotype: A much larger clone sits a single nucleotide away, making a read error possible. The J gene is TRBJ2-1, the V gene TRBV7-3; D perhaps matches TRBD1 (6 bases). CDR1 is SGHTA, CDR2 FQGTGA, per germline. The CDR3 length is 12 residues. CDR3: CASGQGQGVRCF. CDR3 in DNA: TGTGCCAGCGGCCAGGGGCAAGGGGTTCGTTGCTTC.

This sequence joins TRBV10-2 and TRBJ2-1; 9 bases are shared with TRBD1. The V segment lost 6 bases and the J segment 6 bases; nucleotides outside the gene matches: 9. The V gene's germline CDR1 is WSHSY and CDR2 SAAADI. The CDR3 extends over 15 amino acids. In nucleotides, the CDR3 is TGCGCCAGCAGCCCCGGGACAGGGAATCTCAATGAGCAGTTCTTC. Translated: CASSPGTGNLNEQFF.

The rearrangement links TRBV7-3 to TRBJ2-3, with D perhaps matching TRBD1 or TRBD2 (5 bases each). From germline, CDR1 is SGHTA and CDR2 FQGTGA. The CDR3 contains 14 residues. With 2 bases removed from V and 3 bases from J, the gap between germline ends came to 9 bases. The CDR3 reads CASSLYGATDTQYF. The CDR3 DNA reads as TGTGCCAGCAGCTTATACGGGGCAACAGATACGCAGTATTTT.

This clonotype was seen repeatedly, ten times or more. The chain combines TRBV5-1 with TRBJ1-1, with 9 bases aligning to TRBD1. The CDR3 is 15 residues long. CDR1 SGHRS and CDR2 YFSETQ come from the germline V gene. With V trimmed by 7 bases and J by 0 bases, 7 bases remained unmatched. This CDR3 reads CASSIGQGMNTEAFF. The CDR3 DNA reads as TGCGCCAGCTCGATTGGACAGGGGATGAACACTGAAGCTTTCTTT.

Regarding this clonotype: The conserved final phenylalanine or tryptophan is absent from the CDR3, which likely points to a read error. It is unclear where the CDR3 begins or ends on the DNA, so no DNA is shown, and the CDR3 is as TCRdb lists it. V usage is TRBV7-2 and J usage is TRBJ2-6; the table's TRBD1 call for D was not verified on the DNA. The CDR3 is 11 residues long, ends included. CDR1 SGHTA and CDR2 FQGNSA come from the germline V gene. CDR3 amino acids: CASSLVVGGGV.

Points on this clonotype: The conserved phenylalanine or tryptophan is not found at the CDR3 terminus, so this likely reflects a read error. In DNA, the CDR3 is TGTGCCAGCAGCTACGCCGGCGGAATCACAGATACGCAGTATGTT. This codes for CASSYAGGITDTQYV. The chain recombines TRBV6-4 with TRBJ2-3; D call uncertain. The CDR3 totals 15 residues. Trimming took 6 bases from V and 2 from J, leaving 15 bases between them. Germline CDR1 and CDR2: MRHNA and SNTAGT.

As to this clonotype: Without the conserved terminal phenylalanine or tryptophan, this CDR3 likely stems from a read error. V gene TRBV19 combines with J gene TRBJ2-2, with 7 bases identical to TRBD2. This CDR3 contains 16 residues. In germline, CDR1 is LNHDA, CDR2 SQIVND (reference sequence). V was clipped by 3 bases and J by 1 base; unmatched bases: 5. The CDR3 coding sequence is TGTGCCAGTAGTATGGGAGGGCTCATGAACACCGGGGAGCTGTTTTCT. This codes for CASSMGGLMNTGELFS.

This clonotype was seen repeatedly, ten times or more. V is TRBV6-5 and J is TRBJ2-6, with 7 bases aligning to TRBD1. Trimming took 4 bases from V and 13 from J; bases not matched to a gene: 10. CDR3 length: 14 residues. Germline V gene lookup returns CDR1 MNHEY and CDR2 SVGAGI. This CDR3 reads CASSWVGQARVLTF. The CDR3 region has the DNA TGTGCCAGCAGTTGGGTTGGACAGGCTCGGGTCCTGACTTTC.

This clonotype was seen ten or more times. The chain uses TRBV20-1 and TRBJ1-6; D not resolved. V gave up 1 base and J gave up 0 bases, with 10 bases separating them. CDR1 and CDR2 from the germline V gene are DFQATT and SNEGSKA (reference sequence). The CDR3 extends over 16 amino acids. Here the CDR3 reads CSARARLSSYNSPLHF. The CDR3 DNA reads TGCAGTGCTAGAGCCCGGTTGAGCTCCTATAATTCACCCCTCCACTTT.

This sequence joins TRBV3-1 and TRBJ2-3, with TRBD2 matching 9 bases. The trim removed 1 base at V and 3 bases at J, leaving 11 bases unmatched. The germline V gene has CDR1 LGHDT and CDR2 YNNKEL (reference sequence). The CDR3 has 18 residues. CDR3 sequence (DNA): TGTGCCAGCAGCCAAGGGGGATCTAGCGGGAAATTTACAGATACGCAGTATTTT. The encoded protein is CASSQGGSSGKFTDTQYF.

On this clonotype: A much more abundant neighbour one base away suggests this may be a read error. The chain joins TRBV10-3 to TRBJ1-5; 7 bases are shared with TRBD1. The CDR3 sequence is 15 residues long. Per the germline V gene, CDR1 is ENHRY and CDR2 is SYGVKD. V was pared by 5 bases and J by 3 bases, with 7 bases of the junction left unmatched. CDR3 bases: TGTGCCATCAGTCAGAGAGGGGGCACCAATCAGCCCCAGCATTTT. It codes for CAISQRGGTNQPQHF.

This clonotype is medium-sized in the sample. V usage is TRBV2 and J usage is TRBJ1-2; D is possibly TRBD1 (6 bases). V was cut by 4 bases and J by 4 bases, with 10 bases left in between. The CDR3 consists of 13 residues. The germline V gene encodes CDR1 SNHLY and CDR2 FYNNEI. CDR3 sequence reads: CASSVSGAYGYTF. The CDR3 DNA sequence: TGTGCCAGCAGTGTATCAGGGGCCTATGGCTACACCTTC.

This clonotype showed up many times. The chain combines TRBV20-1 with TRBJ2-1; TRBD2 matches 15 bases. The V segment lost 4 bases and the J segment 4 bases; nucleotides outside the gene matches: 5. CDR3 length: 16 amino acids. From germline, CDR1 is DFQATT and CDR2 SNEGSKA (reference sequence). CDR3 nucleotides: TGCAGTGCTACGGGACTAGCGGGAGGAGGTTACAATGAGCAGTTCTTC. It yields the protein CSATGLAGGGYNEQFF.